These 26 T cell receptor beta chains originate from one sample sequenced in a study of blood T cell repertoires in COVID-19. The data were produced by immunoSEQ multiplex PCR, yet TCRdb's version contains in-frame clones alone and is incomplete. The sample gives 120,000 or so clones, approximately 71% of which show up once; approximately 2.1% is in the top ten. Sequenced input: peripheral blood. These receptors were taken from a woman aged 65 to 85 with acute or convalescent COVID-19.

The V gene is TRBV5-1, the J gene TRBJ2-1; TRBD1 matches at 8 bases. V lost 1 base and J lost 7; bases outside the gene matches: 7. The CDR3 covers 15 residues. Germline lookup yields CDR1 SGHRS and CDR2 YFSETQ. The CDR3 DNA follows: TGCGCCAGCAGCTTGTTCAGGGGGCGCAGTAATGAGCAGTTCTTC. Its translation: CASSLFRGRSNEQFF.

This rearrangement joins TRBV19 to TRBJ2-7, with D possibly being TRBD1 (5 bases). The CDR3 is 14 amino acids. The germline gives CDR1 LNHDA, CDR2 SQIVND (reference sequence). V was clipped by 7 bases and J by 5 bases, with 18 bases between them. The CDR3 spells CASKIKGWGNEQYF. The CDR3 DNA sequence: TGTGCCAGTAAGATCAAGGGATGGGGCAACGAGCAGTACTTC.

The chain employs TRBV7-3 and TRBJ1-1; weak D call: TRBD1 (5 bases). The CDR3 extends over 13 amino acids. Germline V gives CDR1 SGHTA, CDR2 FQGTGA. V lost 0 bases to trimming and J lost 3 bases, with 5 bases between them. As DNA, the CDR3 is TGTGCCAGCAGCTTAACAGGGGACACTGAAGCTTTCTTT. Its protein is CASSLTGDTEAFF. The complete variable domain, with remaining parts taken from reference TRBV7-3 and TRBJ1-1, reads GAGVSQTPSNKVTEKGKYVELRCDPISGHTALYWYRQSLGQGPEFLIYFQGTGAADDSGLPNDRFFAVRPEGSVSTLKIQRTERGDSAVYLCASSLTGDTEAFFGQGTRLTVV.

The chain recombines TRBV18 with TRBJ1-2; 11 bases fit TRBD1. The germline gives CDR1 KGHSH, CDR2 LQKENI. With V trimmed by 2 bases and J by 7 bases, 6 bases remained unmatched. The CDR3 sequence is 15 residues long. The CDR3, as DNA: TGTGCCAGCTCACCAAACCGGGACAGGGGGATTGGCTACACCTTC. Amino acid sequence: CASSPNRDRGIGYTF. The variable domain in full, completed from reference TRBV18 and TRBJ1-2, reads NAGVMQNPRHLVRRRGQEARLRCSPMKGHSHVYWYRQLPEEGLKFMVYLQKENIIDESGMPKERFSAEFPKEGPSILRIQQVVRGDSAAYFCASSPNRDRGIGYTFGSGTRLTVV.

The chain recombines TRBV7-8 with TRBJ1-1, with 8 bases identical to TRBD1. Germline CDR1 reads SGHVS; CDR2 reads FQNEAQ. The CDR3 runs to 17 residues. Trimming took 1 base from V and 0 from J; bases not matched to a gene: 7. The DNA for the CDR3 is TGTGCCAGCAGCTTAGGGACAGGGCCTATTATGAACACTGAAGCTTTCTTT. It is translated as CASSLGTGPIMNTEAFF.

Of note for this clone: At the DNA level, this CDR3 is encoded by other sequences in the same sample as well. The chain combines TRBV6-6 with TRBJ2-3; TRBD2 might be the D (7 bases). CDR3 length equals 16 residues. In germline, CDR1 is MNHNY, CDR2 SVGAGI (reference sequence). Between the trimmed V and J ends, which lost 0 bases and 6 bases, there was a span of 16 bases. CDR3 loop: CASSYSRRGGPDTQYF. In DNA, the CDR3 is TGTGCCAGCAGTTACTCGAGGAGGGGGGGCCCTGATACGCAGTATTTT.

The V and J genes are TRBV6-2 or TRBV6-3 and TRBJ2-5, with 9 bases identical to TRBD1. Trimming took 6 bases from V and 0 from J; bases not matched to a gene: 8. Germline loops: CDR1 MNHEY, CDR2 SVGEGT. This CDR3 is built from 16 residues. CDR3 region: CASSQGQGGHQETQYF. The CDR3 DNA is TGTGCCAGCAGCCAGGGACAGGGAGGGCACCAAGAGACCCAGTACTTC.

The chain recombines TRBV27 with TRBJ1-2; 8 nucleotides match TRBD1. The CDR3 length is 17 residues. Germline V gene data show CDR1 as MNHEY and CDR2 as SMNVEV (reference sequence). Trimming removed 2 bases from V and 1 base from J; junction bases left unmatched: 9. The CDR3 coding sequence is TGTGCCAGCAGTTTAAATGTCGGACAGGGAATTAACTATGGCTACACCTTC. As protein: CASSLNVGQGINYGYTF.

The J gene is TRBJ2-7, the V gene TRBV3-1 (or the pseudogene TRBV3-2); D possibly corresponds to TRBD2 (7 bases). The CDR3 totals 18 residues. With 0 bases removed from V and 2 bases from J, the gap between germline ends came to 20 bases. CDR1 and CDR2 from the germline V gene are LGHDT and YNNKEL (reference sequence). Here the CDR3 reads CASSQDPAAGAKTYEQYF. The CDR3 DNA sequence: TGTGCCAGCAGCCAAGACCCAGCGGCGGGGGCAAAAACCTACGAGCAGTACTTC.

The rearrangement uses TRBV28 and TRBJ1-3, with D possibly TRBD1 on 5 matching bases. Trimming took off 6 bases at V and 0 bases at J, with 15 bases between the two ends. The CDR3 totals 16 residues. Per the germline V gene, CDR1 is MDHEN and CDR2 is SYDVKM. The CDR3 sequence: CASSPTQGSSGNTIYF. CDR3 DNA sequence: TGTGCCAGCAGCCCAACGCAGGGAAGCTCTGGAAACACCATATATTTT.

V gene TRBV5-5 combines with J gene TRBJ1-2; tentatively, D is TRBD1 (6 bases). With 0 bases removed from V and 2 bases from J, the gap between germline ends came to 11 bases. Per the germline V gene, CDR1 is SGHKS and CDR2 is YYEKEE (reference sequence). The length of the CDR3 is 15 residues. CDR3 residues: CASSLAPGENYGYTF. As DNA, the CDR3 is TGTGCCAGCAGCTTGGCTCCAGGGGAGAACTATGGCTACACCTTC.

V usage is TRBV28 and J usage is TRBJ2-1; 13 nucleotides agree with TRBD2. The CDR3 spans 16 residues. Germline values: CDR1 MDHEN, CDR2 SYDVKM. Trimming took 3 bases from V and 10 from J; bases not matched to a gene: 9. The CDR3 spells CASSFYGLAGALEQFF. In DNA form, the CDR3 reads TGTGCCAGCAGTTTCTACGGACTAGCGGGAGCGCTGGAGCAGTTCTTC.

The rearrangement joins TRBV5-6 to TRBJ1-1; D is perhaps TRBD1 (5 bases). V lost 2 bases, J lost 0 bases, and 11 bases lay in between. Germline V CDR1 and CDR2: SGHDT, YYEEEE. The CDR3 totals 15 residues. The CDR3 DNA sequence: TGTGCCAGCAGCTTACGCTGGGGCATGAACACTGAAGCTTTCTTT. Translated, it gives CASSLRWGMNTEAFF.

The table lists this clone with many counts. V usage is TRBV28 and J usage is TRBJ2-7, with D possibly matching TRBD1 (6 bases). The CDR3 is 16 residues long. V lost 1 base and J 5 bases, leaving 18 bases between the germline ends. Germline V CDR1 and CDR2: MDHEN, SYDVKM. The DNA of the CDR3 is TGTGCCAGCAGTTTATCCCCACAGGGTGTTGAGGACGAGCAGTACTTC. Its protein is CASSLSPQGVEDEQYF.

The J gene is TRBJ1-5, the V gene TRBV2; TRBD1 is a possible D gene (5 bases). CDR1 SNHLY and CDR2 FYNNEI come from the germline V gene. V was shortened by 4 bases and J by 6 bases, with 13 bases between the two germline ends. The CDR3 runs to 14 residues. The CDR3 DNA reads as TGTGCCAGCAGTGCAGGGCGCCTAGGTCAGCCCCAGCATTTT. Translated: CASSAGRLGQPQHF.

This clone came up once. The chain uses TRBV5-1 and TRBJ1-5; D is undetermined. Trimming left V 1 base short and J 2 bases short, with 4 bases between. Germline loops: CDR1 SGHRS, CDR2 YFSETQ. This CDR3 spans 13 amino acids. In DNA form, the CDR3 reads TGCGCCAGCAGCTTGTTAGGCAATCAGCCCCAGCATTTT. Its protein product is CASSLLGNQPQHF.

This clone has just a few counts. The chain joins TRBV3-1 (or the pseudogene TRBV3-2) to TRBJ2-7, with D hard to call. The CDR3 covers 14 residues. V was pared by 1 base and J by 0 bases, with 7 bases between. Looked up from germline, CDR1 is LGHDT and CDR2 is YNNKEL (reference sequence). CDR3 sequence: CASSQATGSYEQYF. CDR3 nucleotides: TGTGCCAGCAGCCAAGCAACGGGCTCCTACGAGCAGTACTTC.

This clone has only a few counts. V is TRBV2 and J is TRBJ2-2, with D tentatively TRBD1 (6 bases). V shed 7 bases and J shed 0 bases, with 12 bases lying between them. Germline lookup yields CDR1 SNHLY and CDR2 FYNNEI. The CDR3 is 15 amino acids. The CDR3 bases are TGTGCCAGCAACCTAGAGGGGGCGAACACCGGGGAGCTGTTTTTT. It encodes CASNLEGANTGELFF.

This clone was observed a handful of times. The chain combines TRBV6-1 with TRBJ1-1, with 7 bases matching TRBD1. Germline assignment: CDR1 MNHNS and CDR2 SASEGT. J lost 1 base, V lost 4 bases, and 9 bases had no gene match. The CDR3 sequence is 16 residues long. This CDR3 is CASSGGLQGQNTEAFF. CDR3 in DNA: TGTGCCAGCAGTGGGGGGCTACAGGGGCAGAACACTGAAGCTTTCTTT.

The J gene is TRBJ1-3, the V gene TRBV7-3; a possible D gene is TRBD1 (5 bases). CDR1 and CDR2 (germline): SGHTA, FQGTGA. The CDR3 length is 18 residues. The V end was cut by 2 bases, the J end by 1 base, with 18 bases between. For the CDR3, the DNA is TGTGCCAGCAGCTTACTCCCGACAGCCACCCCTTCTGGAAACACCATATATTTT. It codes for CASSLLPTATPSGNTIYF. The variable domain in full, completed from reference TRBV7-3 and TRBJ1-3, reads GAGVSQTPSNKVTEKGKYVELRCDPISGHTALYWYRQSLGQGPEFLIYFQGTGAADDSGLPNDRFFAVRPEGSVSTLKIQRTERGDSAVYLCASSLLPTATPSGNTIYFGEGSWLTVV.

This sequence joins TRBV18 and TRBJ1-2; 10 bases are a match to TRBD1. This CDR3 spans 15 amino acids. The V gene end was trimmed by 3 bases and the J gene end by 7 bases; junction bases not matched to a gene: 8. CDR1 and CDR2 (germline): KGHSH, LQKENI. CDR3 bases: TGTGCCAGCTCACCGACTGACAGGGGGCTCGGTGGCTACACCTTC. This sequence encodes CASSPTDRGLGGYTF.

This clone was seen more than once but under ten times. The chain links TRBV6-2 or TRBV6-3 to TRBJ1-5; D might be TRBD1 (6 bases). CDR1 and CDR2 (germline): MNHEY, SVGEGT. V lost 0 bases, J lost 6 bases, and 9 bases lay in between. The CDR3 is 14 residues long. CDR3 protein: CASSYSGRGQPQHF. For the CDR3, the DNA is TGTGCCAGCAGTTACTCGGGCAGGGGTCAGCCCCAGCATTTT.

This sequence joins TRBV6-6 and TRBJ1-1; TRBD1 agrees at 9 bases. The germline V gene has CDR1 MNHNY and CDR2 SVGAGI (reference sequence). The ends lost 5 bases at V and 0 bases at J; junction bases unmatched: 10. The length of the CDR3 is 17 residues. CDR3 DNA: TGTGCCAGCAGTCTCTACGACAGGGGGATTTTGAACACTGAAGCTTTCTTT. Translated: CASSLYDRGILNTEAFF.

The chain uses TRBV9 and TRBJ2-2; 10 bases agree with TRBD2. Germline V gives CDR1 SGDLS, CDR2 YYNGEE. The length of the CDR3 is 16 residues. Unmatched junction bases numbered 5, after V lost 2 bases and J lost 4 bases. CDR3 coding DNA: TGTGCCAGCAGCGTTAGCGGGGGGTTCTTCACCGGGGAGCTGTTTTTT. It codes for CASSVSGGFFTGELFF.

This clone was recorded once. V and J are TRBV25-1 and TRBJ2-1; 7 nucleotides agree with TRBD1. Germline CDR1 reads MGHDK; CDR2 reads SYGVNS. J gave up 9 bases and V 3 bases, and 14 bases lay outside the gene matches. The CDR3 runs 16 residues. The CDR3 DNA reads TGTGCCAGCAGTGACCCCCCGGGACAGATAGAGAGTGAGCAGTTCTTC. Translating gives CASSDPPGQIESEQFF.

V gene TRBV10-2 combines with J gene TRBJ2-7, with 11 bases identical to TRBD2. This CDR3 spans 15 amino acids. V gave up 1 base and J gave up 4 bases; unmatched junction bases: 3. Germline-derived CDR1 and CDR2 are WSHSY and SAAADI. CDR3 nucleotide sequence: TGCGCCAGCAGTGAGTTCCTAGCGGGAGGTTACGAGCAGTACTTC. Its protein product is CASSEFLAGGYEQYF.